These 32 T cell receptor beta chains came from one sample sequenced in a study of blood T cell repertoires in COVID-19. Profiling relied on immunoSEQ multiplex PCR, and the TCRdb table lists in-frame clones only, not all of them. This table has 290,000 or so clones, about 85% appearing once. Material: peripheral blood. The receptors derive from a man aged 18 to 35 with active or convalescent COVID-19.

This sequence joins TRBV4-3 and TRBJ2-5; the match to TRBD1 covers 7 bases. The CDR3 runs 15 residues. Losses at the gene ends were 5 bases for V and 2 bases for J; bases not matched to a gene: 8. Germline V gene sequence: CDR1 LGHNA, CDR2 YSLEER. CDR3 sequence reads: CASSNSRDRQETQYF. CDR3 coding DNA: TGCGCCAGCAGCAACAGCCGGGACAGACAAGAGACCCAGTACTTC.

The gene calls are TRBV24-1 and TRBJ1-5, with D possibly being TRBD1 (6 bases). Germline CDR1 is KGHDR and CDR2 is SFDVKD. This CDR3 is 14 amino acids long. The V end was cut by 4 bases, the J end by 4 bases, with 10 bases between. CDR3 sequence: CATSEGQYNQPQHF. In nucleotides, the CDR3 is TGTGCCACCAGTGAAGGACAGTATAATCAGCCCCAGCATTTT.

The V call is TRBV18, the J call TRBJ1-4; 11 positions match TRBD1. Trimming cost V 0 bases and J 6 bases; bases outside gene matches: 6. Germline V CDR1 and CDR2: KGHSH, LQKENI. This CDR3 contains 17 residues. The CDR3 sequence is CASSPPISGQGDEKLFF. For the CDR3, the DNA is TGTGCCAGCTCACCACCGATTTCGGGACAGGGGGATGAAAAACTGTTTTTT. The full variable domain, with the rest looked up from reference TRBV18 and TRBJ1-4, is NAGVMQNPRHLVRRRGQEARLRCSPMKGHSHVYWYRQLPEEGLKFMVYLQKENIIDESGMPKERFSAEFPKEGPSILRIQQVVRGDSAAYFCASSPPISGQGDEKLFFGSGTQLSVL.

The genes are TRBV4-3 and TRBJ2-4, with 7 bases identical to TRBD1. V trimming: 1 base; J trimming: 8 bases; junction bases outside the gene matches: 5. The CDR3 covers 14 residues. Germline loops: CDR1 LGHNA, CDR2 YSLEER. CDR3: CASSQGQGRYIQYF. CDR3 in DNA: TGCGCCAGCAGCCAAGGACAGGGAAGGTACATTCAGTACTTC.

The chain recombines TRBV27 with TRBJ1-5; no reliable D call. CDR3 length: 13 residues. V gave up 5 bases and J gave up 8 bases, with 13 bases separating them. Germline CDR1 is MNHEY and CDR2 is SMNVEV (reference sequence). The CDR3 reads CASSPRAGEPQHF. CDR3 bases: TGTGCCAGCAGTCCGAGGGCGGGAGAGCCCCAGCATTTT.

CDR3: CASSDKRQGKIYEQYF. The CDR3 coding sequence is TGTGCCAGCAGCGATAAGCGACAGGGTAAAATCTACGAGCAGTACTTC. The chain carries TRBV5-4 and TRBJ2-7; 7 bases map to TRBD1. Losses at the gene ends were 4 bases for V and 3 bases for J; bases not matched to a gene: 13. The germline CDR1 and CDR2 sequences are SGHNT and YYREEE (reference sequence). CDR3 size: 16 residues.

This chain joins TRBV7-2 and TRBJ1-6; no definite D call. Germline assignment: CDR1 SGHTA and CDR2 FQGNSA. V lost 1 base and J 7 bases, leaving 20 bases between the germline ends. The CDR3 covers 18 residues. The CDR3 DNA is TGTGCCAGCAGCTTAGATCCCCCCGGGGTTTGGTCAAATTCACCCCTCCACTTT. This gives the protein CASSLDPPGVWSNSPLHF.

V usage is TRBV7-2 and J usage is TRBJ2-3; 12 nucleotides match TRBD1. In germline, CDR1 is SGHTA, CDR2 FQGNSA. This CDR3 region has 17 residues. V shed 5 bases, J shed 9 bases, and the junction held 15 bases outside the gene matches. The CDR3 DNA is TGTGCCAGCAGCCCGGACTACCGGGACAGGGGGCGAATCACGCAGTATTTT. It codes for CASSPDYRDRGRITQYF. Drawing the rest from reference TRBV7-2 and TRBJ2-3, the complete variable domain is GAGVSQSPSNKVTEKGKDVELRCDPISGHTALYWYRQSLGQGLEFLIYFQGNSAPDKSGLPSDRFSAERTGGSVSTLTIQRTQQEDSAVYLCASSPDYRDRGRITQYFGPGTRLTVL.

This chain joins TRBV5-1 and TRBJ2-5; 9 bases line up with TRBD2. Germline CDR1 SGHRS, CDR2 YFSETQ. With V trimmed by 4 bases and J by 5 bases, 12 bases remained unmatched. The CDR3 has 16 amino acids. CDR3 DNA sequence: TGCGCCAGCAGCACTAATATAGCGGGAGTAAGGGAGACCCAGTACTTC. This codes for CASSTNIAGVRETQYF.

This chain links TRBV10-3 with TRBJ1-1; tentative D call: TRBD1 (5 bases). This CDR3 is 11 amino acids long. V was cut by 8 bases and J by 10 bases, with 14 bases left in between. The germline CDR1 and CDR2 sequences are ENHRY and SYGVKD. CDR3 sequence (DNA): TGTGCCATCGGGGCTCGCGGTGGAGCTTTCTTT. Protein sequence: CAIGARGGAFF.

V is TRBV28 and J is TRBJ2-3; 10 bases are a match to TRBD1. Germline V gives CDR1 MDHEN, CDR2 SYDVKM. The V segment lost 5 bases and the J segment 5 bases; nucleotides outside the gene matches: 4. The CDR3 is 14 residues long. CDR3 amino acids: CASSDRGHGDTQYF. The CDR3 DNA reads TGTGCCAGCAGTGACAGGGGGCATGGAGATACGCAGTATTTT.

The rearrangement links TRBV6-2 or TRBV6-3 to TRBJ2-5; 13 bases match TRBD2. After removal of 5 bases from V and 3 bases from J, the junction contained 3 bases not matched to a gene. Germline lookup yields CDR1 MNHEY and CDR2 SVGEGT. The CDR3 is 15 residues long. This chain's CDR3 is CASSPGTSGKETQYF. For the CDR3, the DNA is TGTGCCAGCAGTCCCGGGACTAGCGGGAAAGAGACCCAGTACTTC.

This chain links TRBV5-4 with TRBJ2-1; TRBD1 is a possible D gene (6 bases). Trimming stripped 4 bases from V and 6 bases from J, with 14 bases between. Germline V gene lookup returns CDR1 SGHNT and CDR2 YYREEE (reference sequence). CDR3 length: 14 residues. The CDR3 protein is CASSSNLQGNEQFF. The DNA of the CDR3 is TGTGCCAGCAGCAGCAACCTACAGGGCAATGAGCAGTTCTTC.

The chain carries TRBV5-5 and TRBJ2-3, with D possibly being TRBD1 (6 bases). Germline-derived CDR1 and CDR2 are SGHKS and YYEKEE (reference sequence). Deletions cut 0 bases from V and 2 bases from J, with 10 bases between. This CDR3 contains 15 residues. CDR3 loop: CASSLAGAYTDTQYF. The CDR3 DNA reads TGTGCCAGCAGCTTGGCAGGGGCTTACACAGATACGCAGTATTTT.

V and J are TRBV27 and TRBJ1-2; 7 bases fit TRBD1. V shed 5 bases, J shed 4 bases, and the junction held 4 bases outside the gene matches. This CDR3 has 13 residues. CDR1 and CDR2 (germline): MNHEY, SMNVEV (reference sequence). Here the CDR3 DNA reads TGTGCCAGCAGTACGGGACAGCTCTATGGCTACACCTTC. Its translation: CASSTGQLYGYTF.

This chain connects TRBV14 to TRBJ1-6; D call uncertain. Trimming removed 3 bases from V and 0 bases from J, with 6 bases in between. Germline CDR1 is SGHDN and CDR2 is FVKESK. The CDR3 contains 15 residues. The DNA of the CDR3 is TGTGCCAGCAGCCAGAAGAGCTCCTATAATTCACCCCTCCACTTT. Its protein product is CASSQKSSYNSPLHF.

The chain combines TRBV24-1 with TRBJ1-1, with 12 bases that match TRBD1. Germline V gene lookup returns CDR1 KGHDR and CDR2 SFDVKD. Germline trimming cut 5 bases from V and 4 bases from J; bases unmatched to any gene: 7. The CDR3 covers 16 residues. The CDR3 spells CATSGAGTGGPTEAFF. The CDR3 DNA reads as TGTGCCACCAGTGGTGCCGGGACAGGGGGCCCCACTGAAGCTTTCTTT.

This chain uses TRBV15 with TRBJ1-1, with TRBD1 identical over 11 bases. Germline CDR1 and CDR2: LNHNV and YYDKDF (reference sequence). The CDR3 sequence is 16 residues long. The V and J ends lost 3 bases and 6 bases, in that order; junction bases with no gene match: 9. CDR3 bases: TGTGCCACCAGCAGCCCCGGGACAGGGGGAAGACCTGAAGCTTTCTTT. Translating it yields CATSSPGTGGRPEAFF.

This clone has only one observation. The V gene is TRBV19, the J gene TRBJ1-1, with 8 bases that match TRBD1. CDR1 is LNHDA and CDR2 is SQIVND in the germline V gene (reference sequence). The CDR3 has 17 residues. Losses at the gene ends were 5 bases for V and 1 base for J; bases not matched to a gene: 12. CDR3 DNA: TGTGCCAGTAGTGGCCTCGGACAGGGTGTGGGGAACACTGAAGCTTTCTTT. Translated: CASSGLGQGVGNTEAFF.

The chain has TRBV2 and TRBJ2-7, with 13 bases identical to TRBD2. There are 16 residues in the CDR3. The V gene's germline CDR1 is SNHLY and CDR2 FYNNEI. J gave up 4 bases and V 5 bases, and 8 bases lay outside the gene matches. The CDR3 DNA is TGTGCCAGCAGTTCGACTAGCGGGGGGTACCAATACGAGCAGTACTTC. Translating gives CASSSTSGGYQYEQYF.

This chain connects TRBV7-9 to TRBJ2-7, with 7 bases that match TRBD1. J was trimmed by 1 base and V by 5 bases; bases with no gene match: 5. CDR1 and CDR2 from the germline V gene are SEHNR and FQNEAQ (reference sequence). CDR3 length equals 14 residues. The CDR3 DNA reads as TGTGCCAGCAGCCCGACGACAGGGTCCTACGAGCAGTACTTC. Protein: CASSPTTGSYEQYF.

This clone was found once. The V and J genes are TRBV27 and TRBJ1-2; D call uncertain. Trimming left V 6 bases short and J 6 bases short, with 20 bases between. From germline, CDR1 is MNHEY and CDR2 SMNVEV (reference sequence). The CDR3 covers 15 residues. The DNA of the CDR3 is TGTGCCAGCAGCCCCTACCTCGGTCCAGGTCATGGCTACACCTTC. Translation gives CASSPYLGPGHGYTF.

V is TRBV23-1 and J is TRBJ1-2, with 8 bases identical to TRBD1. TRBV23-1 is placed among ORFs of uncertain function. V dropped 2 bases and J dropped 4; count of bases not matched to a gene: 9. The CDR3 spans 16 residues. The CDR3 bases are TGCGCCAGCAGTCAAATTACAGGGGGGCGCGTCTATGGCTACACCTTC. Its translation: CASSQITGGRVYGYTF.

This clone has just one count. The CDR3 coding sequence is TGTGCCAGCAGCTCTCAGGGCGGGGGGGCCGGCGAGCAGTACTTC. It yields the protein CASSSQGGGAGEQYF. The V and J genes are TRBV7-6 and TRBJ2-7; 9 nucleotides align to TRBD2. Germline V lookup: CDR1 SGHVS, CDR2 FNYEAQ. V gave up 4 bases and J gave up 6 bases; unmatched junction bases: 10. The CDR3 is made up of 15 amino acids.

The CDR3 region is CASRSGTGDYNEQFF. The CDR3, as DNA: TGTGCCAGCAGGTCCGGGACAGGAGACTACAATGAGCAGTTCTTC. V is TRBV6-5 and J is TRBJ2-1; 8 bases are shared with TRBD1. The ends lost 6 bases at V and 3 bases at J; junction bases unmatched: 7. The CDR3 covers 15 residues. In germline, CDR1 is MNHEY, CDR2 SVGAGI.

This CDR3 is CASSLAGTGFSPLHF. CDR3 bases: TGCGCCAGCAGCTTGGCCGGGACAGGGTTTTCACCCCTCCACTTT. The V and J genes are TRBV5-1 and TRBJ1-6; TRBD1 agrees at 9 bases. In germline, CDR1 is SGHRS, CDR2 YFSETQ. This CDR3 has 15 amino acids. The V and J ends lost 0 bases and 9 bases, in that order; junction bases with no gene match: 4.

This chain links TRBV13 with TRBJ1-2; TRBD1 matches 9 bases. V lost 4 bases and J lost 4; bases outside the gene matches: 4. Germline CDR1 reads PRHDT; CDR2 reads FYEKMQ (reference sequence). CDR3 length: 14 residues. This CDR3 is CASSWDRASYGYTF. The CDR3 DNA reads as TGTGCCAGCAGCTGGGACAGGGCTAGCTATGGCTACACCTTC.

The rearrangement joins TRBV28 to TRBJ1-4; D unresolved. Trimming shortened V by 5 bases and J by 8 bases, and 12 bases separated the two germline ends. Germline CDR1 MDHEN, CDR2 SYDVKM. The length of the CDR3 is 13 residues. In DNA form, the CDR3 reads TGTGCCAGCAGTACCCAATCCAGGGAAAAACTGTTTTTT. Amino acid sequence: CASSTQSREKLFF.

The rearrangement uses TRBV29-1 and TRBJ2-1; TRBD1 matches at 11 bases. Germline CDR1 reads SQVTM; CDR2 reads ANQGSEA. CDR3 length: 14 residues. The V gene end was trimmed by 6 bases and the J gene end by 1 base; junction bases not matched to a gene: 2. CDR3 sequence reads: CSVRDRGSYNEQFF. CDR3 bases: TGCAGCGTCCGGGACAGGGGGTCCTACAATGAGCAGTTCTTC.

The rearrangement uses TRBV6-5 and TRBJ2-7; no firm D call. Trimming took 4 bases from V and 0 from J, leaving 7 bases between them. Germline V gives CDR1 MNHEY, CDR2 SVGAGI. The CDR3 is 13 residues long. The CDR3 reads CASSSVVSYEQYF. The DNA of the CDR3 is TGTGCCAGCAGTTCGGTCGTCTCCTACGAGCAGTACTTC.

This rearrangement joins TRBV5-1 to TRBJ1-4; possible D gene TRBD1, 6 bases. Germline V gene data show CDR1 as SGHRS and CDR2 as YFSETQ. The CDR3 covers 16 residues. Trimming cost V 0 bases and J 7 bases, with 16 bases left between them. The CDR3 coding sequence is TGCGCCAGCAGCTTGGTACCTCAGGGGTCCGGTGAAAAACTGTTTTTT. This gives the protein CASSLVPQGSGEKLFF. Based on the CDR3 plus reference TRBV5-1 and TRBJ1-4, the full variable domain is KAGVTQTPRYLIKTRGQQVTLSCSPISGHRSVSWYQQTPGQGLQFLFEYFSETQRNKGNFPGRFSGRQFSNSRSEMNVSTLELGDSALYLCASSLVPQGSGEKLFFGSGTQLSVL.

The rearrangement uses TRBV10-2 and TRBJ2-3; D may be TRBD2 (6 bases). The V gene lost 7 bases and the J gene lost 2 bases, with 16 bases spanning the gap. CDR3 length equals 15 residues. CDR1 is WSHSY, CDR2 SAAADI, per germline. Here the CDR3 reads CASTPGTPDTDTQYF. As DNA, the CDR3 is TGCGCCAGCACCCCCGGGACTCCAGACACAGATACGCAGTATTTT.